Below, 16 T cell receptor beta chains from the same sample are listed, as sequenced in a study of T cells in localized non-small cell lung cancer. Using immunoSEQ multiplex PCR, the repertoire was profiled, and TCRdb retains in-frame clones only, with some absent. The repertoire holds approximately 80,000 clones, with more than 70% as singletons. This specimen consisted of peripheral blood, obtained before any cancer treatment. These TCRs come from a female donor over 55 with stage I lung adenocarcinoma.

In regard to this clone: At one end, the junction sequence differs from germline, possibly due to a read error. The V call is TRBV7-7, the J call TRBJ2-1, with 9 nucleotides matching TRBD2. CDR1 and CDR2 from the germline V gene are SSHAT and FNYEAQ (reference sequence). The CDR3 spans 16 residues. The DNA for the CDR3 is TGTGCTAGCAGCCCCCAGACTAGCGGAATTTACAATGAGCAGTTCTTC. Translating it yields CASSPQTSGIYNEQFF.

The chain links TRBV7-9 to TRBJ1-6, with TRBD1 matching 8 bases. Germline-derived CDR1 and CDR2 are SEHNR and FQNEAQ (reference sequence). Trimming removed 5 bases from V and 7 bases from J; junction bases left unmatched: 13. This CDR3 is built from 17 residues. CDR3 DNA sequence: TGTGCCAGCAGCACCCTATCTGGACAGGGAAGGAATTCACCCCTCCACTTT. It specifies CASSTLSGQGRNSPLHF.

The rearrangement uses TRBV6-6 and TRBJ1-5, with D unclear. Germline V lookup: CDR1 MNHNY, CDR2 SVGAGI (reference sequence). The V gene lost 0 bases and the J gene lost 5 bases, with 14 bases spanning the gap. The CDR3 spans 16 residues. CDR3: CASSYSRQDPYQPQHF. The CDR3 nucleotides are TGTGCCAGCAGTTACTCGAGGCAGGATCCCTATCAGCCCCAGCATTTT.

The J gene is TRBJ1-2, the V gene TRBV9, with D possibly being TRBD1 (5 bases). Trimming shortened V by 1 base and J by 6 bases, and 10 bases separated the two germline ends. CDR3 length equals 13 residues. Germline loops: CDR1 SGDLS, CDR2 YYNGEE. CDR3 sequence (DNA): TGTGCCAGCAGCGTACACTTGACAGATGGCTACACCTTC. Translating gives CASSVHLTDGYTF.

V and J are TRBV6-1 and TRBJ1-5; 7 bases line up with TRBD1. Germline CDR1 MNHNS, CDR2 SASEGT. The CDR3 contains 13 residues. J gave up 5 bases and V 6 bases, and 4 bases lay outside the gene matches. The CDR3 protein is CASSDRVDQPQHF. The CDR3 nucleotides are TGTGCCAGCAGCGACAGGGTGGATCAGCCCCAGCATTTT.

The V gene is TRBV28, the J gene TRBJ2-1; TRBD2 matches 8 bases. J was trimmed by 3 bases and V by 5 bases; bases with no gene match: 12. Germline-derived CDR1 and CDR2 are MDHEN and SYDVKM. The CDR3 is made up of 17 amino acids. The CDR3 region has the DNA TGTGCCAGCAGTCCAACAGCAGGGACTAGTATCTACAATGAGCAGTTCTTC. Its protein is CASSPTAGTSIYNEQFF.

The V gene is TRBV7-3, the J gene TRBJ2-2, with D tentatively TRBD1 (6 bases). Germline V gives CDR1 SGHTA, CDR2 FQGTGA. Between the trimmed V and J ends, which lost 0 bases and 4 bases, there was a span of 9 bases. This CDR3 has 15 amino acids. CDR3 nucleotide sequence: TGTGCCAGCAGCTTAACCGGACAGATCACCGGGGAGCTGTTTTTT. Its protein product is CASSLTGQITGELFF.

This clone is judged medium-sized. The chain carries TRBV5-1 and TRBJ1-1; D gene uncertain. Deletions cut 4 bases from V and 8 bases from J, with 15 bases between. Germline V CDR1 and CDR2: SGHRS, YFSETQ. The CDR3 is 13 residues long. For the CDR3, the DNA is TGCGCCAGCAGCCCGTACCGACCGGGGGAAGCTTTCTTT. It yields the protein CASSPYRPGEAFF.

The chain recombines TRBV7-6 with TRBJ2-1; D call uncertain. The germline V gene has CDR1 SGHVS and CDR2 FNYEAQ. The CDR3 extends over 15 amino acids. V gave up 5 bases and J gave up 0 bases, with 11 bases separating them. CDR3 protein: CASSRTHSSYNEQFF. In nucleotides, the CDR3 is TGTGCCAGCAGCCGGACCCATAGCTCCTACAATGAGCAGTTCTTC. Full variable domain (missing parts from reference TRBV7-6 and TRBJ2-1): GAGVSQSPRYKVTKRGQDVALRCDPISGHVSLYWYRQALGQGPEFLTYFNYEAQQDKSGLPNDRFSAERPEGSISTLTIQRTEQRDSAMYRCASSRTHSSYNEQFFGPGTRLTVL.

The chain carries TRBV5-4 and TRBJ2-2; 13 bases are a match to TRBD2. The CDR3 consists of 17 residues. The trim removed 4 bases at V and 3 bases at J, leaving 6 bases unmatched. Germline-derived CDR1 and CDR2 are SGHNT and YYREEE (reference sequence). Here the CDR3 DNA reads TGTGCCAGCAGCACACTAGCGGGGGGGACGTACACCGGGGAGCTGTTTTTT. This codes for CASSTLAGGTYTGELFF.

The V gene is TRBV29-1, the J gene TRBJ2-1, with D perhaps assigned TRBD1 or TRBD2 (5 bases each). The CDR3 sequence is 15 residues long. Trimming left V 6 bases short and J 3 bases short, with 18 bases between. Germline V CDR1 and CDR2: SQVTM, ANQGSEA. For the CDR3, the DNA is TGCAGCGTGAGGGGATGGGGAAATCACTACAATGAGCAGTTCTTC. Its translation is CSVRGWGNHYNEQFF.

The rearrangement joins TRBV7-9 to TRBJ2-1; D may match TRBD1 or TRBD2 (5 bases each). V was trimmed by 0 bases and J by 4 bases, leaving 16 bases between them. Germline lookup yields CDR1 SEHNR and CDR2 FQNEAQ (reference sequence). The CDR3 has 17 residues. The CDR3 here is CASSLATGVWGYNEQFF. In DNA form, the CDR3 reads TGTGCCAGCAGCTTAGCGACTGGGGTTTGGGGGTACAATGAGCAGTTCTTC.

This clone showed up just once. J is TRBJ2-7 and V is TRBV27, with TRBD1 matching over 8 bases. V lost 5 bases to trimming and J lost 5 bases; unmatched junction nucleotides: 11. CDR1 is MNHEY, CDR2 SMNVEV, per germline (reference sequence). This CDR3 contains 15 residues. The CDR3 DNA reads TGTGCCAGCAGTCCCCGGGCAGGGGGCTGGAACGAGCAGTACTTC. This encodes CASSPRAGGWNEQYF.

CDR3 residues: CASSWGPAGSGYEQYF. CDR3 DNA: TGTGCCAGCAGCTGGGGGCCGGCGGGATCAGGTTACGAGCAGTACTTC. The chain has TRBV5-4 and TRBJ2-7; the D call may be TRBD1 or TRBD2 (6 bases each). V shed 3 bases and J shed 4 bases, with 20 bases lying between them. Per the germline V gene, CDR1 is SGHNT and CDR2 is YYREEE (reference sequence). There are 16 residues in the CDR3.

This rearrangement joins TRBV30 to TRBJ1-2, with D possibly TRBD1 on 6 matching bases. V was shortened by 3 bases and J by 8 bases, with 28 bases between the two germline ends. This CDR3 has 17 amino acids. Germline CDR1 reads GTSNPN; CDR2 reads SVGIG (reference sequence). The CDR3 loop is CAWRGRSGQGIVRGYTF. CDR3 bases: TGTGCCTGGAGAGGGAGGTCGGGCCAGGGGATCGTGCGGGGCTACACCTTC.

The J gene is TRBJ2-7, the V gene TRBV18; no clear D gene. CDR3 length: 13 residues. Trimming took off 4 bases at V and 3 bases at J, with 10 bases between the two ends. In germline, CDR1 is KGHSH, CDR2 LQKENI. CDR3 bases: TGTGCCAGCTCACAAGGACGGAACTACGAGCAGTACTTC. Its protein is CASSQGRNYEQYF.